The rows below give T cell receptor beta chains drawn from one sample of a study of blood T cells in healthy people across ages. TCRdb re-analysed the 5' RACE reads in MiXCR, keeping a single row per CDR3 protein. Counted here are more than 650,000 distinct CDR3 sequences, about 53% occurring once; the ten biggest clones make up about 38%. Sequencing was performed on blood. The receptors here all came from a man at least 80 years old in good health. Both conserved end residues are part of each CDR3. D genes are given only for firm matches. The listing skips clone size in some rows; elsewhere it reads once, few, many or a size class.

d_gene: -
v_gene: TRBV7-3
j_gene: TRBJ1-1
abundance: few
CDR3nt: TGTGCCAGCAGCTTAAGGGTGGGCACTGAAGCTTTCTTT
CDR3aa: CASSLRVGTEAFF

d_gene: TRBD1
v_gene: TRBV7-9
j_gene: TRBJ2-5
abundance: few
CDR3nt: TGTGCCAGCAGCTTAGGTGCAGGGGGCAAGGAGACCCAGTACTTC
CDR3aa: CASSLGAGGKETQYF

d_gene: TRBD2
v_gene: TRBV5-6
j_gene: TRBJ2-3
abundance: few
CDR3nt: TGTGCCAGCAGCTTGCGCGGGAGGCCCCGCACAGATACGCAGTATTTT
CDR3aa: CASSLRGRPRTDTQYF

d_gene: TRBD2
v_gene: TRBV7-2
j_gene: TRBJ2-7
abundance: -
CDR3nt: TGTGCCAGCCGAGCCGGCGGGAGCGCCTACAATGAGCAGTACTTC
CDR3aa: CASRAGGSAYNEQYF

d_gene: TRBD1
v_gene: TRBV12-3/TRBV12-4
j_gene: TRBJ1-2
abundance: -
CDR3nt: TGTGCCAGCAGTCCTCAACAGGGGATTAACTATGGCTACACCTTC
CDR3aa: CASSPQQGINYGYTF

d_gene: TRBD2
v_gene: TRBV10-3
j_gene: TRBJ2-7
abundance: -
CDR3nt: TGTGCCATCAGCAGCTCTCTTAGCGGGAACCGCTACGAGCAGTACTTC
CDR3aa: CAISSSLSGNRYEQYF

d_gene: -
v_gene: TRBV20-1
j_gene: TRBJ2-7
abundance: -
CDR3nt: TGCAGTGCTAGATTTACACGAAGCTCCTACGAGCAGTACTTC
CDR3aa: CSARFTRSSYEQYF

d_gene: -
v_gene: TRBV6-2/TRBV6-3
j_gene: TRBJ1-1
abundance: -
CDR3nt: TGTGCCAGCAGTTCCCCCCCGGGGAACACTGAAGCTTTCTTT
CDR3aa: CASSSPPGNTEAFF

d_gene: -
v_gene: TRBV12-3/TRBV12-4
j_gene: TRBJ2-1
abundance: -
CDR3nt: TGTGCCAGCAGCAAGGGGGGGGATTCGTTCTTC
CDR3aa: CASSKGGDSFF

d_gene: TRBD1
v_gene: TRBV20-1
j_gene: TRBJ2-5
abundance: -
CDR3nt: TGCAGTGCTAGAGATCAAATTACGGGACAGGGGGCGAAAGAGACCCAGTACTTC
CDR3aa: CSARDQITGQGAKETQYF

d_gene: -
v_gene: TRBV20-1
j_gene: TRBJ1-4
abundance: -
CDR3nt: TGCAGTGCTATTAGACAGTCGTCTAATGAAAAACTGTTTTTT
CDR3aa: CSAIRQSSNEKLFF

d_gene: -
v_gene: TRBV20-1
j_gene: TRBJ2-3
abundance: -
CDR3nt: TGCAGTGCTAGACAGTACACAGATACGCAGTATTTT
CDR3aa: CSARQYTDTQYF

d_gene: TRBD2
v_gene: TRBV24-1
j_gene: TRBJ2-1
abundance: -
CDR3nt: TGTGCCACCTCAAGGGGGGGGCTAGCGGGAAACAATGAGCAGTTCTTC
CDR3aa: CATSRGGLAGNNEQFF

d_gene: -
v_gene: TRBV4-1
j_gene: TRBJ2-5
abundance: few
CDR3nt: TGCGCCAGCAGCCAAGTGACGGGCGGAGGCAACCAAGAGACCCAGTACTTC
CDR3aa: CASSQVTGGGNQETQYF

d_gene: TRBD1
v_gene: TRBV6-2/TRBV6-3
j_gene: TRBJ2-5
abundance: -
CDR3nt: TGTGCCAGCAGCCGGACAGGGAAAGAGACCCAGTACTTC
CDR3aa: CASSRTGKETQYF